A single sample gave rise to the 24 T cell receptor beta chains below, sequenced in a study of blood T cells in healthy people across ages. The authors ran a second PCR of roughly 6 to 11 cycles using a sample-barcoded 5' primer and a J-beta primer mix. TCRdb fed the 5' RACE reads into MiXCR, producing one record per CDR3 protein. The table records about 1,000,000 distinct CDR3 sequences, 40% to 45% of them present only once. Sequences were obtained from blood. The receptor set was obtained from a woman aged 55-69 years in good health.

Only a few counts were recorded for this clonotype. This chain joins TRBV27 and TRBJ2-7, with TRBD2 matching over 16 bases. The CDR3 has 18 residues. After removal of 5 bases from V and 0 bases from J, the junction contained 7 bases not matched to a gene. CDR1 and CDR2 (germline): MNHEY, SMNVEV (reference sequence). The DNA of the CDR3 is TGTGCCAGCAGTCCCCTGGGACTAGCGGGAGGGGGCTCCTACGAGCAGTACTTC. It translates to CASSPLGLAGGGSYEQYF.

This rearrangement joins TRBV14 to TRBJ2-7, with unresolved D. This CDR3 has 14 amino acids. The V and J ends lost 4 bases and 5 bases respectively, with 15 bases between them. Germline CDR1 SGHDN, CDR2 FVKESK. CDR3 nucleotides: TGTGCCAGCAGCCGCCTCCCCCCACGGAACGAGCAGTACTTC. This sequence encodes CASSRLPPRNEQYF.

The chain is built from TRBV20-1 and TRBJ2-5; the D call may be TRBD1 or TRBD2 (6 bases each). This CDR3 region has 13 residues. The germline gives CDR1 DFQATT, CDR2 SNEGSKA (reference sequence). Trimming left V 4 bases short and J 11 bases short, with 20 bases between. CDR3 protein: CSATLQGRRGQYF. The DNA for the CDR3 is TGCAGTGCTACCTTGCAGGGTCGGAGGGGGCAGTACTTC.

There are a few counts of this clonotype. The rearrangement joins TRBV7-3 to TRBJ2-1; D perhaps matches TRBD2 (5 bases). This CDR3 comprises 15 residues. The germline V gene has CDR1 SGHTA and CDR2 FQGTGA. V lost 1 base, J lost 2 bases, and 9 bases lay in between. CDR3 DNA sequence: TGTGCCAGCAGCTTAAACCCTAGCCCCTACAATGAGCAGTTCTTC. It is translated as CASSLNPSPYNEQFF.

The table lists this clonotype with a few counts. V and J are TRBV6-2 or TRBV6-3 and TRBJ2-1, with 7 bases that match TRBD2. V shed 6 bases and J 10 bases; nucleotides not matched to a gene: 12. The CDR3 is 14 residues long. The germline V gene has CDR1 MNHEY and CDR2 SVGEGT. CDR3 nucleotides: TGTGCCAGCAGAAATTGGATTCTAGCGGAGGAGCAGTTCTTC. This translates into CASRNWILAEEQFF.

The chain joins TRBV5-1 to TRBJ2-5, with TRBD2 matching over 7 bases. The junction had 15 bases not matched to a gene; V was cut back by 6 bases and J by 4 bases. Germline V gene lookup returns CDR1 SGHRS and CDR2 YFSETQ. The CDR3 loop spans 16 amino acids. CDR3 loop: CASKQQRRGDGETQYF. CDR3 bases: TGCGCCAGCAAGCAGCAACGTCGGGGGGACGGAGAGACCCAGTACTTC.

This clonotype has more than one count but fewer than ten. The chain recombines TRBV5-1 with TRBJ2-7, with TRBD1 matching 8 bases. V trimming: 7 bases; J trimming: 4 bases; junction bases outside the gene matches: 13. This CDR3 has 15 residues. Per the germline V gene, CDR1 is SGHRS and CDR2 is YFSETQ. The CDR3 here is CASQTLTGVNYEQYF. The CDR3 coding sequence is TGCGCCAGCCAGACATTGACAGGGGTGAATTACGAGCAGTACTTC.

The chain recombines TRBV20-1 with TRBJ1-1, with TRBD1 as a possible D gene (6 bases). The germline V gene encodes CDR1 DFQATT and CDR2 SNEGSKA (reference sequence). V was clipped by 0 bases and J by 10 bases, with 15 bases between them. The CDR3 length is 13 residues. Here the CDR3 DNA reads TGCAGTGCTAGAGACCGCGGACAGATTGTAGCTTTCTTT. This translates into CSARDRGQIVAFF.

This clonotype was observed a few times. The chain uses TRBV27 and TRBJ2-5; TRBD2 agrees at 8 bases. The end of the DNA aligns better with TRBJ2-7, so the J call may be wrong. CDR1 is MNHEY and CDR2 is SMNVEV in the germline V gene (reference sequence). The CDR3 has 19 amino acids. The CDR3 DNA sequence: TGTGCCAGCAGTTTATTAGCGGGACGAAGGGCGATGTCGGCCGGCGAGCAGTACTTC. Translating gives CASSLLAGRRAMSAGEQYF.

Only a few counts were recorded for this clonotype. V usage is TRBV10-3 and J usage is TRBJ1-6; 7 nucleotides line up with TRBD1. In germline, CDR1 is ENHRY, CDR2 SYGVKD. The CDR3 length is 12 residues. V gave up 7 bases and J gave up 10 bases; unmatched junction bases: 4. This chain's CDR3 is CAINTGDSPLHF. In DNA, the CDR3 is TGTGCCATCAATACAGGGGACTCACCCCTCCACTTT.

This rearrangement joins TRBV20-1 to TRBJ2-3; TRBD2 matches at 10 bases. This CDR3 spans 16 amino acids. With V trimmed by 6 bases and J by 6 bases, 15 bases remained unmatched. CDR1 DFQATT and CDR2 SNEGSKA come from the germline V gene (reference sequence). The DNA for the CDR3 is TGCAGTGCGTACCATGGTCTAGCGGGAGAGGCGGATACGCAGTATTTT. Translating gives CSAYHGLAGEADTQYF.

V usage is TRBV3-1 and J usage is TRBJ1-1; 7 bases are a match to TRBD1. The CDR3 loop spans 14 amino acids. In germline, CDR1 is LGHDT, CDR2 YNNKEL (reference sequence). The V segment lost 4 bases and the J segment 9 bases; nucleotides outside the gene matches: 11. CDR3 bases: TGTGCCAGCAGCCGACCTGGGGACAGCAAAAAAGCTTTCTTT. This sequence encodes CASSRPGDSKKAFF.

The V and J genes are TRBV29-1 and TRBJ2-5, with a weak D call TRBD2 (5 bases). In germline, CDR1 is SQVTM, CDR2 ANQGSEA. The CDR3 length is 13 residues. V was shortened by 7 bases and J by 0 bases, with 12 bases between the two germline ends. The CDR3 bases are TGCAGCGGGGAGTCGGCTTACCAAGAGACCCAGTACTTC. Translated: CSGESAYQETQYF.

On this clonotype itself: One junction end does not reproduce the germline sequence, and a read error may be involved. The chain combines TRBV11-3 with TRBJ2-7; 8 positions agree with TRBD1. This CDR3 is built from 18 residues. Germline V gene lookup returns CDR1 SGHNT and CDR2 YENEEA. The CDR3 region has the DNA TGCGCCAGCAGCCAAGATAAACTCTCAGGGGGCGGCCTCTACGAGCAGTACTTC. Encoded protein: CASSQDKLSGGGLYEQYF.

This sequence joins TRBV29-1 and TRBJ2-7; D is possibly TRBD2 (5 bases). CDR3 length: 14 amino acids. V lost 6 bases, J lost 2 bases, and 17 bases lay in between. The V gene's germline CDR1 is SQVTM and CDR2 ANQGSEA. The CDR3 is CSVRVTGRPYEQYF. The CDR3 DNA follows: TGCAGCGTACGCGTGACGGGAAGGCCCTACGAGCAGTACTTC.

The CDR3 sequence is CASSLGGNKETQYF. CDR3 DNA sequence: TGCGCCAGCAGCTTGGGTGGGAATAAAGAGACCCAGTACTTC. The gene calls are TRBV5-1 and TRBJ2-5; no clear D gene. V lost 0 bases and J 3 bases, leaving 9 bases between the germline ends. Germline V lookup: CDR1 SGHRS, CDR2 YFSETQ. The CDR3 is made up of 14 amino acids.

This CDR3 is CASSRGTGRVAGELFF. The CDR3 DNA follows: TGTGCCAGCAGCCGAGGGACAGGGCGAGTTGCCGGGGAGCTGTTTTTT. The chain recombines TRBV7-6 with TRBJ2-2, with TRBD1 matching over 9 bases. Looked up from germline, CDR1 is SGHVS and CDR2 is FNYEAQ. CDR3 length equals 16 residues. V was clipped by 5 bases and J by 6 bases; unmatched bases: 10.

This clonotype was detected a few times. This CDR3 is CASSNQAGALYNEQFF. The CDR3 nucleotides read TGTGCCAGCAGCAACCAAGCGGGAGCCCTCTACAATGAGCAGTTCTTC. The V gene is TRBV7-2, the J gene TRBJ2-1; 8 positions agree with TRBD2. Germline trimming cut 5 bases from V and 3 bases from J; bases unmatched to any gene: 9. The CDR3 runs 16 residues. Germline V gene data show CDR1 as SGHTA and CDR2 as FQGNSA.

This clonotype has ten or more counts. V is TRBV4-2 and J is TRBJ2-3; 7 nucleotides agree with TRBD1. Germline CDR1 LGHNA, CDR2 YNFKEQ. The V gene end was trimmed by 4 bases and the J gene end by 0 bases; junction bases not matched to a gene: 4. The CDR3 loop spans 15 amino acids. The chain's CDR3 is CASSPTGLSTDTQYF. The DNA for the CDR3 is TGTGCCAGCAGCCCGACAGGGCTGAGCACAGATACGCAGTATTTT.

With regard to this clonotype: With a much larger clone just one base away, this may be a read error. CDR3 DNA sequence: TGTGCCAGCAGCGCGACTAGCGGGAGATCGGATGAGCAGTACTTC. It codes for CASSATSGRSDEQYF. The V call is TRBV7-3, the J call TRBJ2-5; 12 bases line up with TRBD2. Germline loops: CDR1 SGHTA, CDR2 FQGTGA. The J segment lost 11 bases and the V segment lost 5 bases, leaving 12 bases of the junction unmatched. This CDR3 comprises 15 residues.

This clonotype was picked up a small number of times. The genes are TRBV20-1 and TRBJ2-5; D gene ambiguous. Between the trimmed V and J ends, which lost 0 bases and 5 bases, there was a span of 13 bases. Germline loops: CDR1 DFQATT, CDR2 SNEGSKA (reference sequence). CDR3 length: 14 residues. The CDR3 DNA sequence: TGCAGTGCTAGAGATGGCGAGAGTCTCGAGACCCAGTACTTC. This sequence encodes CSARDGESLETQYF.

The J gene is TRBJ1-2, the V gene TRBV4-1, with 9 bases that match TRBD1. V was clipped by 3 bases and J by 7 bases; unmatched bases: 6. Germline V gives CDR1 MGHRA, CDR2 YSYEKL. The CDR3 totals 14 residues. The CDR3 DNA follows: TGCGCCAGCAGCCATTCGACAGGGGGACGTGGCTACACCTTC. It is translated as CASSHSTGGRGYTF.

This clonotype was seen more than once but under ten times. This rearrangement joins TRBV15 to TRBJ2-4; weak D call: TRBD1 (6 bases). The CDR3 has 17 amino acids. CDR1 is LNHNV and CDR2 is YYDKDF in the germline V gene (reference sequence). V shed 2 bases and J shed 1 base, with 15 bases lying between them. The CDR3 reads CATSRFRGDGAKNIQYF. In nucleotides, the CDR3 is TGTGCCACCAGCAGATTCAGGGGCGACGGGGCCAAAAACATTCAGTACTTC.

The rearrangement links TRBV4-1 to TRBJ2-7; TRBD2 matches at 8 bases. CDR3 length: 16 residues. V shed 5 bases and J 0 bases; nucleotides not matched to a gene: 9. Per germline, CDR1 MGHRA and CDR2 YSYEKL. CDR3 DNA sequence: TGCGCCAGCAGCAAGGGCCTAGCGGGCGCCTCCTACGAGCAGTACTTC. It encodes CASSKGLAGASYEQYF.